These T cell receptor beta chains were read from a single sample in a study of T cells after yellow fever vaccination. TCRdb re-called the 5' RACE reads with MiXCR, one entry per CDR3 protein. The sample lists 620,000 or so distinct CDR3 sequences, roughly an eighth occurring once. Sequences were derived from PBMCs, sampled on the day of the yellow fever booster vaccination. The receptors were sampled from a man aged 25-40 years who received the YFV17D yellow fever vaccine. CDR3s include the opening cysteine and the closing phenylalanine or tryptophan. Fields, in order: V gene, D gene, clone size, CDR3 length, J gene, CDR3 protein, CDR3 DNA. D genes are given only for firm matches. The size of a clone is reported for some rows only, either as once, few or many, or as a class for expanded clones.

TRBV20-1	TRBD1	few	14	TRBJ1-5	CSAPGGAGNQPQHF	TGCAGTGCTCCAGGGGGGGCAGGTAATCAGCCCCAGCATTTT
TRBV19	NA	NA	16	TRBJ2-1	CASKLSGVAAGNEQFF	TGTGCCAGTAAGCTGTCAGGTGTAGCGGCCGGCAATGAGCAGTTCTTC
TRBV5-1	NA	NA	14	TRBJ2-2	CASSTLPGAGELFF	TGCGCCAGCAGCACCCTTCCTGGCGCCGGGGAGCTGTTTTTT
TRBV19	TRBD1	few	13	TRBJ2-1	CASSGRRGYEQFF	TGTGCCAGTAGTGGTCGCAGGGGGTATGAGCAGTTCTTC
TRBV7-3	TRBD1	few	14	TRBJ2-1	CASSFGQGNNEQFF	TGTGCCAGCAGCTTTGGACAGGGTAACAATGAGCAGTTCTTC
TRBV20-1	NA	NA	15	TRBJ2-3	CSAKDAGLSTDTQYF	TGCAGTGCTAAAGACGCGGGCCTTAGCACAGATACGCAGTATTTT
TRBV5-4	TRBD2	few	15	TRBJ2-7	CASRLAGGPSYEQYF	TGTGCCAGCAGATTAGCGGGAGGGCCGTCCTACGAGCAGTACTTC
TRBV25-1	TRBD1	few	13	TRBJ2-5	CASSAEGARTQYF	TGTGCCAGCAGTGCCGAGGGGGCTCGGACCCAGTACTTC
TRBV18	NA	NA	15	TRBJ2-3	CASSQNNYATDTQYF	TGTGCCAGCTCACAAAACAACTACGCCACAGATACGCAGTATTTT
TRBV11-2	TRBD2	many	18	TRBJ2-2	CASSLVASSGRAAGELFF	TGTGCCAGCAGCTTAGTAGCCTCCAGCGGGAGGGCCGCCGGGGAGCTGTTTTTT
TRBV5-1	NA	few	12	TRBJ2-7	CASSGQVYEQYF	TGCGCCAGCAGCGGGCAGGTCTACGAGCAGTACTTC
TRBV30	NA	many	12	TRBJ2-3	CAWSHGADTQYF	TGTGCCTGGAGTCACGGGGCAGATACGCAGTATTTT
TRBV20-1	TRBD1	few	13	TRBJ1-1	CSAPGQGDTEAFF	TGCAGTGCCCCGGGACAGGGGGACACTGAAGCTTTCTTT
TRBV29-1	TRBD1	NA	15	TRBJ2-7	CSERGTGLYSYEQYF	TGCAGCGAGCGAGGGACAGGCCTTTACTCCTACGAGCAGTACTTC
TRBV7-3	NA	few	15	TRBJ2-1	CASSPIGPARGEQFF	TGTGCCAGCAGCCCCATTGGACCCGCTAGGGGTGAGCAGTTCTTC
TRBV30	NA	few	12	TRBJ2-7	CAGGLETYEQYF	TGTGCCGGAGGGCTAGAAACCTACGAGCAGTACTTC
TRBV20-1	NA	few	15	TRBJ2-7	CSARNGDAGAYEQYF	TGCAGTGCTAGAAATGGGGACGCAGGTGCCTACGAGCAGTACTTC
TRBV27	NA	NA	16	TRBJ2-2	CASNLDGAPPGGELFF	TGTGCCAGCAACTTAGATGGGGCCCCCCCCGGCGGGGAGCTGTTTTTT
TRBV29-1	TRBD2	many	17	TRBJ2-3	CSAITSGRADRTDTQYF	TGCAGCGCGATTACTAGCGGGAGGGCCGACCGCACAGATACGCAGTATTTT
TRBV7-9	NA	NA	16	TRBJ2-2	CAINTRTEMNTGELFF	TGTGCCATAAATACCAGGACAGAGATGAACACCGGGGAGCTGTTTTTT
TRBV6-5	TRBD2	many	16	TRBJ2-1	CASSYTTSGRAQEQFF	TGTGCCAGCAGTTACACGACTAGCGGGAGGGCGCAGGAGCAGTTCTTC
TRBV30	NA	NA	13	TRBJ2-5	CAWSVQEMSTQYF	TGTGCCTGGAGTGTACAGGAAATGTCAACCCAGTACTTC
TRBV7-9	NA	NA	13	TRBJ2-7	CASSSISGDEQYF	TGTGCCAGCAGCTCAATTTCAGGGGACGAGCAGTACTTC
TRBV27	TRBD2	NA	13	TRBJ2-5	CASSPSGGVTQYF	TGTGCCAGCAGTCCCTCGGGGGGGGTGACCCAGTACTTC
TRBV5-1	NA	NA	14	TRBJ1-1	CASSQDAMNTEAFF	TGCGCCAGCAGCCAGGACGCAATGAACACTGAAGCTTTCTTT
TRBV20-1	TRBD2	NA	15	TRBJ2-3	CSAAGTSGRTDTQYF	TGCAGTGCCGCAGGGACTAGCGGGAGGACAGATACGCAGTATTTT
TRBV10-3	TRBD1	few	14	TRBJ2-7	CADHSGQGCCEQYF	TGTGCCGACCACTCGGGACAGGGGTGCTGCGAGCAGTACTTC
TRBV28	NA	NA	15	TRBJ1-6	CVTEARPSYNSPLHF	TGTGTCACCGAGGCCAGACCATCCTATAATTCACCCCTCCACTTT
TRBV5-1	TRBD2	NA	15	TRBJ2-1	CASSSRVAGYLEQFF	TGCGCCAGCAGCTCCCGGGTAGCGGGGTATCTTGAGCAGTTCTTC
TRBV29-1	NA	few	13	TRBJ1-4	CSVDGGTNEKLFF	TGCAGCGTTGACGGGGGTACTAATGAAAAACTGTTTTTT
TRBV30	NA	few	13	TRBJ2-5	CAWSPRFGGTQYF	TGTGCCTGGAGTCCTAGATTCGGGGGGACCCAGTACTTC
TRBV12-3/TRBV12-4	NA	NA	12	TRBJ2-3	CASSGALNTQYF	TGTGCCAGCAGTGGGGCCCTAAACACGCAGTATTTT
TRBV25-1	NA	NA	15	TRBJ2-2	CASSEYGTVSGELFF	TGTGCCAGCAGTGAATACGGGACTGTGTCCGGGGAGCTGTTTTTT
TRBV4-3	NA	NA	15	TRBJ2-7	CASSQDQRSNYEQYF	TGCGCCAGCAGCCAAGATCAGCGCAGTAACTACGAGCAGTACTTC
TRBV6-2/TRBV6-3	TRBD2	few	16	TRBJ2-2	CASSRPSGRAIGELFF	TGTGCCAGCAGCCGCCCTAGCGGGAGGGCTATCGGGGAGCTGTTTTTT
TRBV29-1	TRBD1	few	14	TRBJ2-7	CSVEGRTGGYEQYF	TGCAGCGTTGAAGGCCGGACAGGGGGCTACGAGCAGTACTTC
TRBV19	NA	NA	13	TRBJ2-7	CASMGDGSYEQYF	TGTGCCAGTATGGGGGACGGATCCTACGAGCAGTACTTC
TRBV20-1	NA	few	13	TRBJ2-5	CSARPSAWETQYF	TGCAGTGCGAGACCCAGTGCCTGGGAGACCCAGTACTTC
TRBV20-1	TRBD1	NA	17	TRBJ2-7	CSARDAAEVDRGNEQYF	TGCAGTGCTAGAGATGCTGCGGAGGTCGACAGGGGAAATGAGCAGTACTTC
TRBV19	NA	many	16	TRBJ2-4	CASSPLTGLAKNIQYF	TGTGCCAGTAGTCCGCTGACAGGATTAGCCAAAAACATTCAGTACTTC
TRBV12-3/TRBV12-4	NA	NA	13	TRBJ2-7	CASTKGPDYEQYF	TGTGCCAGCACTAAGGGACCCGACTACGAGCAGTACTTC
TRBV6-2/TRBV6-3	NA	few	21	TRBJ2-3	CASSTPSSFSVGVSHTDTQYF	TGTGCCAGCAGTACTCCCTCCTCCTTTAGTGTGGGAGTGTCCCACACAGATACGCAGTATTTT